This T cell receptor beta chain was sequenced in a study of shared clonotypes between healthy human individuals (dated by TCRdb to 2020 to 2022). Background on the whole study: The cohort comprised a couple of women and a few men aged 18 to 49 years. Different laboratories and diverse techniques were used to prepare libraries and sequence TCR repertoires, to increase sequencing depth and limit assay-specific biases. Blood TCR repertoires of 5 or 6 healthy adults were deeply sequenced to estimate repertoire size and the extent of clonotype sharing between individuals. For each donor, CD4 naive and CD4 memory were each given three plates, CD8 naive was given two plates, and CD8 memory was given one plate. Per donor, leukapheresis produced somewhere between about 0.9 and 9.5 billion PBMCs.

For the CD8 naive samples, CD45RO-negative cells were positively selected for CCR7, yielding a CD45RA+CCR7+ population from which TemRA cells were excluded. Healthy HIV-negative adults with no recently reported acute infections or vaccinations were included as donors. Only Caucasian adults living in Nashville, Tennessee, USA were represented among the donors. Blood was collected by leukapheresis, and PBMCs were isolated by Ficoll-Histopaque density gradient centrifugation and then cryopreserved in liquid nitrogen vapor phase. Analytical flow cytometry was used to check the purity and quantity of each magnetically sorted T cell population. Each sorted fraction had its genomic DNA isolated and then quantified by UV absorbance on a Nanodrop 2000c. General findings and caveats noted by the study authors: Sampling was restricted to blood, and TCR repertoires in tissues likely differ from the TCR repertoires found in blood. Higher generation probabilities were observed for clonotypes shared by all four sorted-subset donors than for non-shared clonotypes. Across a handful of donors, around 5% of naive CD4, 3.5% of naive CD8, under 2.5% of memory CD4, and 0.4% to 0.45% of memory CD8 clonotypes were shared. Pairwise subsampling indicated that sequencing depth was expected to affect the degree of clonotype sharing among donors. Incomplete sequencing was indicated by rarefaction of sorted-subset datasets, despite the large sequencing depth. Naive subsets generally had larger estimated clonotype richness than memory subsets did. The small number of donors limited the genetic and exposure-history diversity represented.

A remark on this clone: The antigen it binds to is not known. No much larger clone is present one base from it, and per-base qualities are unavailable.

V loses 2 bases of germline sequence and J loses 6 bases, and the interval between the two ends is 13 bases. The CDR3, cysteine through phenylalanine, is 14 amino acids long. This entry keeps only the CDR3 DNA: 42 bases, framed from base 1. CDR1 and CDR2 were assigned from the germline V gene as SGHDT and YYEEEE. Using the deep immunoSEQ assay, TCR CDR3 regions were amplified from genomic DNA by multiplex PCR. For each cell subset, the extracted genomic DNA was distributed evenly across all wells of several immunoSEQ 96-well plates, and each plate served as one replicate. For sorted subsets, approximately 0.2 ug of genomic DNA, equivalent to around 30,000 T cell genomes, went into each replicate PCR. Purified libraries were measured with a Qubit 3.0 fluorometer, size-checked on a Bioanalyzer 2100, and measured again with the KAPA Library Quantification kit. Every immunoSEQ 96-well plate was sequenced on a dedicated single-read 150-cycle Illumina NextSeq 550 flow cell. Processing in the source paper ran as follows. Because the immunoSEQ output included only junctional sequences and no quality scores, the filtering could not be the same as the filtering used for full-length reads. To assign V/J genes and CDR3, sequences were annotated against IMGT germline references using PyIR, a Python wrapper for IgBLAST v1.9. Reads were removed for weak V/J assignments (E-value above 1e-6), missing CDR3, stop codons, out-of-frame junctions, or ambiguous translated residues. V3J clonotypes were defined as sequences sharing the same inferred V gene, J gene, and CDR3 amino acid sequence. Percentage overlap between repertoires was computed as shared unique clonotypes divided by the size of the smaller repertoire. Three approaches were used to assess repertoire richness: RTK rarefaction, the Chao1 estimator, and Recon v2.1 estimates of unobserved clonotypes. Generation probabilities for all TCRbeta clonotypes obtained by the gDNA method from four donors were computed using OLGA. This immuneACCESS table, as held by TCRdb, lists in-frame sequences with V and J called but not all clones. Of the missing ones, under half trace to an unresolved V gene in checked studies; the others have no known cause. From that table come the V and J calls and clone size; the DNA was used to work out D and trimming. Across this sample there are about 2 million clones, with roughly 95% seen only once. The ten biggest clones cover about 1.1% of the sample.

This clonotype was sampled from a man aged 18 to 29 in good health. Recombination linked TRBV5-6 to TRBJ2-3; the D gene is not confidently resolved. Sequencing was done on a sample of naive CD8+ T cells sorted from blood. In the paper's terms, the cell subset or site label means: CD45RA+CCR7+. The DNA reads as follows: TGTGCCAGCAGCTTCTTACCTGCGATGGATACGCAGTATTTT. Its protein reads: CASSFLPAMDTQYF.